This T cell receptor beta chain appears in the sequencing data of a study of blood T cell repertoires in COVID-19. In the study overall: There were acute and convalescent COVID-19 samples, and they came from the United States, Italy and Spain. PBMCs, B-cell-depleted T cells, or T cells provided the cDNA or gDNA that made up the material.

There are 12 residues in the CDR3. The V segment lost 7 bases and the J segment 8 bases; nucleotides outside the gene matches: 6. CDR1 is MDHEN, CDR2 SYDVKM, per germline. Authors' methods: Estimation of nucleated cell counts was performed using reference gene primer amplification. Sequenced by immunoSEQ multiplex PCR; TCRdb stores in-frame clones only, minus some. That table gives V, J and clone size, and the DNA gave D and trimming. The repertoire holds about 41,000 clones, with approximately 90% as singletons. The receptor was isolated from a man between 60 and 70 years old with acute or convalescent COVID-19. Sequences were obtained from peripheral blood. The chain couples TRBV28 to TRBJ1-2; the match to TRBD1 covers 8 bases. The CDR3 DNA follows: TGTGCCAGCATCAGGACAGGGTGGGGCTACACCTTC. Translating it yields CASIRTGWGYTF.